The clone carrying this TCR beta chain appeared a few times. This sample was taken from a study of immune evolution from preneoplasia to lung adenocarcinoma. Study summary: HLA loss of heterozygosity: roughly 6.4% AIS, about 15% MIA, around 35% ADC, none AAH.

Resections took place in Japan or China from about 2013 to 2018. Each case's diagnosis was confirmed by two pathologists on H&E. Nucleic acids came from premalignant or tumor cells enriched by macro-dissection. The V and J ends lost 0 bases and 0 bases respectively, with 10 bases between them. The CDR3 has 16 residues. In germline, CDR1 is SEHNR, CDR2 FQNEAQ (reference sequence). TCRdb's copy holds only in-frame clones and misses some; the assay was immunoSEQ multiplex PCR. The repertoire has around 8,000 clones, about 80% of them found once; the top ten carry approximately 2.5%. The TCR comes from a person aged 50 to 70 with lung adenocarcinoma. Material for sequencing was FFPE invasive lung adenocarcinoma tissue. The chain links TRBV7-9 to TRBJ2-3; unclear D gene. In nucleotides, the CDR3 is TGTGCCAGCAGCTTAGCACGGAATTTCAGCACAGATACGCAGTATTTT. Translation gives CASSLARNFSTDTQYF.